These 21 T cell receptor beta chains were all obtained from the same sample, sequenced in a study of beta chain features in type 1 diabetes. cDNA synthesis used the whole RNA isolate, giving expressed TCRB sequences. Here immunoSEQ multiplex PCR was the method, and the copy in TCRdb shows in-frame clones only, minus some. The sample includes fewer than 350,000 clones, around a fifth seen only once; the top ten take 0.035% to 0.05%. Sequenced input: naive CD4+ T cells from blood. These receptor sequences come from a woman younger than 30 in good health.

J is TRBJ1-5 and V is TRBV6-5; weak D call: TRBD1 (6 bases). Trimming removed 6 bases from V and 3 bases from J, with 15 bases in between. Germline CDR1 MNHEY, CDR2 SVGAGI. The CDR3 has 15 amino acids. The CDR3, as DNA: TGTGCCAGCAGACGCTCAGGGGATACCAATCAGCCCCAGCATTTT. Translation: CASRRSGDTNQPQHF.

The chain links TRBV30 to TRBJ1-5, with 8 positions matching TRBD1. V shed 1 base, J shed 0 bases, and the junction held 8 bases outside the gene matches. Germline V gives CDR1 GTSNPN, CDR2 SVGIG (reference sequence). This CDR3 comprises 17 residues. CDR3 coding DNA: TGTGCCTGGAGTGCGGACAGGGTCGGGGGTAGCAATCAGCCCCAGCATTTT. Encoded protein: CAWSADRVGGSNQPQHF.

This rearrangement joins TRBV14 to TRBJ1-4, with TRBD1 as a possible D gene (6 bases). The germline gives CDR1 SGHDN, CDR2 FVKESK. This CDR3 spans 13 amino acids. V was shortened by 8 bases and J by 5 bases, with 12 bases between the two germline ends. The CDR3 nucleotides are TGTGCCAGCCACAGGGCACGGAATGAAAAACTGTTTTTT. The encoded protein is CASHRARNEKLFF.

This clone came up a few times. This chain links TRBV18 with TRBJ2-5; possibly TRBD2 for D (5 bases). This CDR3 is 16 amino acids long. Trimming left V 2 bases short and J 1 base short, with 14 bases between. Looked up from germline, CDR1 is KGHSH and CDR2 is LQKENI. The CDR3 spells CASSPFSPAVQETQYF. Here the CDR3 DNA reads TGTGCCAGCTCACCATTTTCACCAGCGGTCCAAGAGACCCAGTACTTC.

The chain is built from TRBV5-1 and TRBJ1-4; 8 nucleotides align to TRBD1. The germline V gene has CDR1 SGHRS and CDR2 YFSETQ. CDR3 length equals 15 residues. V was clipped by 1 base and J by 7 bases; unmatched bases: 6. CDR3: CASSLTGTGGEKLFF. DNA for the CDR3: TGCGCCAGCAGCTTGACCGGGACAGGCGGTGAAAAACTGTTTTTT.

The chain recombines TRBV9 with TRBJ2-2; TRBD2 aligns across 8 bases. Looked up from germline, CDR1 is SGDLS and CDR2 is YYNGEE. The CDR3 runs to 19 residues. V dropped 0 bases and J dropped 3; count of bases not matched to a gene: 13. CDR3 in amino acids: CASSVGGVSGNLDTGELFF. The DNA of the CDR3 is TGTGCCAGCAGCGTAGGAGGGGTTAGCGGGAATTTAGACACCGGGGAGCTGTTTTTT. The full variable domain, with the rest looked up from reference TRBV9 and TRBJ2-2, is DSGVTQTPKHLITATGQRVTLRCSPRSGDLSVYWYQQSLDQGLQFLIQYYNGEERAKGNILERFSAQQFPDLHSELNLSSLELGDSALYFCASSVGGVSGNLDTGELFFGEGSRLTVL.

The CDR3 protein is CAISGGGSDTEAFF. The CDR3 DNA follows: TGTGCCATCAGTGGAGGAGGTAGTGACACTGAAGCTTTCTTT. V is TRBV10-3 and J is TRBJ1-1; D is unresolved. There are 14 residues in the CDR3. V was pared by 4 bases and J by 3 bases, with 12 bases between. Per the germline V gene, CDR1 is ENHRY and CDR2 is SYGVKD.

This clone was found a few times. The CDR3 coding sequence is TGTGCCAGCAGCTTGAAACGGTTTAATTCACCCCTCCACTTT. Translation: CASSLKRFNSPLHF. This chain uses TRBV7-2 with TRBJ1-6; D gene ambiguous. This CDR3 region has 14 residues. Germline V gene lookup returns CDR1 SGHTA and CDR2 FQGNSA. The V and J ends lost 3 bases and 6 bases respectively, with 9 bases between them.

The V and J genes are TRBV2 and TRBJ1-5; D is unclear. The CDR3 is 12 amino acids. The V end was cut by 4 bases, the J end by 6 bases, with 7 bases between. Germline CDR1 SNHLY, CDR2 FYNNEI. In DNA form, the CDR3 reads TGTGCCAGCAGTGCTGAGGGTCAGCCCCAGCATTTT. Encoded protein: CASSAEGQPQHF.

This clone occurred a few times. The CDR3 protein is CASSAQGANQPQHF. CDR3 bases: TGTGCCAGCAGTGCACAGGGTGCAAATCAGCCCCAGCATTTT. The chain combines TRBV25-1 with TRBJ1-5, with a weak D call TRBD1 (6 bases). Trimming pared 4 bases from V and 4 bases from J, leaving 11 bases between. The CDR3 runs to 14 residues. Germline loops: CDR1 MGHDK, CDR2 SYGVNS.

This chain joins TRBV18 and TRBJ2-7; D may be TRBD1 (6 bases). From germline, CDR1 is KGHSH and CDR2 LQKENI. The CDR3 consists of 14 residues. The V and J ends lost 8 bases and 7 bases respectively, with 21 bases between them. This CDR3 is CASLSGTPRGEQYF. The DNA for the CDR3 is TGTGCCAGCCTCTCCGGGACACCGAGGGGGGAGCAGTACTTC. Drawing the rest from reference TRBV18 and TRBJ2-7, the complete variable domain is NAGVMQNPRHLVRRRGQEARLRCSPMKGHSHVYWYRQLPEEGLKFMVYLQKENIIDESGMPKERFSAEFPKEGPSILRIQQVVRGDSAAYFCASLSGTPRGEQYFGPGTRLTVT.

The chain couples TRBV28 to TRBJ1-1; perhaps TRBD1 as D (6 bases). Trimming pared 2 bases from V and 3 bases from J, leaving 16 bases between. This CDR3 is 16 amino acids long. The germline V gene encodes CDR1 MDHEN and CDR2 SYDVKM. The CDR3, as DNA: TGTGCCAGCAGTTTAATGTTCAGGGGAGGGGACACTGAAGCTTTCTTT. Protein product: CASSLMFRGGDTEAFF.

J is TRBJ2-1 and V is TRBV7-3; TRBD2 matches at 15 bases. The CDR3 spans 15 residues. Trimming at V came to 5 bases and at J to 10 bases, leaving 6 bases not matched to a gene. Per the germline V gene, CDR1 is SGHTA and CDR2 is FQGTGA. Here the CDR3 reads CASSGLAGGLGEQFF. As DNA, the CDR3 is TGTGCCAGCAGCGGACTAGCGGGGGGGCTCGGGGAGCAGTTCTTC.

This clone was detected a few times. The rearrangement links TRBV7-9 to TRBJ1-2, with unresolved D. Trimming stripped 1 base from V and 1 base from J, with 13 bases between. Germline CDR1 SEHNR, CDR2 FQNEAQ (reference sequence). The CDR3 has 16 residues. In nucleotides, the CDR3 is TGTGCCAGCAGCTTAGAGTACATACCTCATAACTATGGCTACACCTTC. It translates to CASSLEYIPHNYGYTF.

The V and J genes are TRBV4-1 and TRBJ1-1, with a tentative D call TRBD1 (6 bases). Germline-derived CDR1 and CDR2 are MGHRA and YSYEKL. This CDR3 is 13 amino acids long. The germline V and J ends were trimmed by 4 bases and 6 bases, with 12 bases remaining between them. In nucleotides, the CDR3 is TGCGCCAGCAGCCCTCTTTACAGGGCTGAAGCTTTCTTT. Protein sequence: CASSPLYRAEAFF.

V is TRBV7-2 and J is TRBJ2-5; D gene uncertain. Trimming took 2 bases from V and 7 from J, leaving 8 bases between them. The CDR3 is 12 amino acids. Germline V gene lookup returns CDR1 SGHTA and CDR2 FQGNSA. The CDR3 loop is CASSLIRGTQYF. The CDR3 DNA follows: TGTGCCAGCAGCTTAATTCGAGGGACCCAGTACTTC. The complete variable domain, with remaining parts taken from reference TRBV7-2 and TRBJ2-5, reads GAGVSQSPSNKVTEKGKDVELRCDPISGHTALYWYRQSLGQGLEFLIYFQGNSAPDKSGLPSDRFSAERTGGSVSTLTIQRTQQEDSAVYLCASSLIRGTQYFGPGTRLLVL.

This clone has only a few counts. The V call is TRBV21-1, the J call TRBJ2-7; TRBD1 was called by the table and not checked on the DNA. TRBV21-1 is a listed pseudogene. There are 16 residues in the CDR3. CDR3 protein: CASSPRGGQGTYEQYF. The CDR3 DNA follows: TGTGCCAGCAGCCCCAGAGGAGGACAGGGAACCTACGAGCAGTACTTC.

This clone was seen repeatedly, ten times or more. The gene calls are TRBV9 and TRBJ1-1; no clear D gene. The V end lost 0 bases, the J end lost 1 base, and 4 bases lay between the germline ends. Germline V CDR1 and CDR2: SGDLS, YYNGEE. CDR3 length: 13 amino acids. The CDR3 spells CASSVDGNTEAFF. CDR3 DNA sequence: TGTGCCAGCAGCGTAGACGGGAACACTGAAGCTTTCTTT. Based on the CDR3 plus reference TRBV9 and TRBJ1-1, the full variable domain is DSGVTQTPKHLITATGQRVTLRCSPRSGDLSVYWYQQSLDQGLQFLIQYYNGEERAKGNILERFSAQQFPDLHSELNLSSLELGDSALYFCASSVDGNTEAFFGQGTRLTVV.

This clone was found a few times. The chain links TRBV5-4 to TRBJ2-1, with 13 bases lining up with TRBD2. Germline V gene lookup returns CDR1 SGHNT and CDR2 YYREEE (reference sequence). V lost 3 bases and J lost 4; bases outside the gene matches: 4. The CDR3 has 16 residues. The chain's CDR3 is CASSSRTSGSYNEQFF. The CDR3 DNA sequence: TGTGCCAGCAGCTCCCGGACTAGCGGGAGTTACAATGAGCAGTTCTTC.

This chain joins TRBV6-1 and TRBJ2-7; 10 positions match TRBD2. The CDR3 extends over 16 amino acids. V lost 3 bases, J lost 9 bases, and 14 bases stayed unmatched. Germline V gene lookup returns CDR1 MNHNS and CDR2 SASEGT. The CDR3: CASSERGAGGPLGQYF. CDR3 in DNA: TGTGCCAGCAGTGAGAGAGGAGCGGGAGGGCCCCTTGGGCAGTACTTC.

This clone was found a few times. The chain employs TRBV19 and TRBJ1-2; 10 bases align to TRBD1. The CDR3 contains 13 residues. Per germline, CDR1 LNHDA and CDR2 SQIVND (reference sequence). The junction had 1 base not matched to a gene; V was cut back by 3 bases and J by 6 bases. CDR3 amino acids: CASSIGQGDGYTF. The CDR3 bases are TGTGCCAGTAGTATTGGACAGGGGGATGGCTACACCTTC.